Reported below is one T cell receptor beta chain. What it binds is unknown. This entry belongs to a study of long-term antiretroviral therapy in people with HIV. Study-level results: In HIV, the repertoires covered a tighter span of CDR3 lengths than in controls.

Germline values: CDR1 SGHRS, CDR2 YFSETQ. V was trimmed by 0 bases and J by 3 bases, leaving 12 bases between them. CDR3 length: 16 residues. Each HIV-infected participant was given treatment in the United States. Samples held roughly 0.85-11 million cryopreserved PBMC, and DNA extraction followed. The run of the v3.0 immunoSEQ assay was at survey level. Assay used: immunoSEQ multiplex PCR; TCRdb lists only in-frame clones, some missing. The sample lists some 26,000 clones, approximately 86% occurring once. Source: unsorted PBMCs, taken approximately 2.6 years after starting antiretroviral therapy. The chain combines TRBV5-1 with TRBJ2-2, with TRBD2 as a possible D gene (6 bases). The sequence was collected from a man aged 40-49 years with HIV. For the CDR3, the DNA is TGCGCCAGCAGCTTGGGACGGGGGACGGACACCGGGGAGCTGTTTTTT. Translating gives CASSLGRGTDTGELFF.